The 21 T cell receptor beta chains below were found in one sample sequenced in a study of blood T cell repertoires in COVID-19. Sequenced by immunoSEQ multiplex PCR; TCRdb stores in-frame clones only, minus some. Seen here are 18,000 or so clones, roughly 91% observed once, and the top ten hold approximately 7%. Sequencing used peripheral blood. Receptor source: a human donor in a cohort sampled during active COVID-19.

Worth noting for this clone: Compared with germline, one end of the junction differs, possibly owing to a read error. The chain couples TRBV6-2 or TRBV6-3 to TRBJ2-7, with 9 bases lining up with TRBD1. The CDR3 spans 15 residues. Germline lookup yields CDR1 MNHEY and CDR2 SVGEGT. The CDR3 protein is CASRYSGTGIYEQYF. The CDR3 region has the DNA TGTGCCAGCAGGTACTCGGGGACAGGGATCTACGAGCAGTACTTC.

The chain couples TRBV7-9 to TRBJ2-2; perhaps TRBD2 as D (6 bases). The CDR3 length is 15 residues. Germline CDR1 and CDR2: SEHNR and FQNEAQ (reference sequence). With 5 bases removed from V and 6 bases from J, the gap between germline ends came to 16 bases. In DNA, the CDR3 is TGTGCCAGCAGCCTCGTGGGGCCGGGGGCCGGGGAGCTGTTTTTT. This gives the protein CASSLVGPGAGELFF.

This rearrangement joins TRBV30 to TRBJ1-6; 8 bases fit TRBD1. Germline CDR1 GTSNPN, CDR2 SVGIG (reference sequence). With 7 bases clipped from V and 10 bases from J, the junction kept 6 bases outside the gene matches. CDR3 length: 12 residues. The DNA for the CDR3 is TGTGCCTTTGGACAGGGCACGTCACCCCTCCACTTT. Amino acids: CAFGQGTSPLHF.

The chain joins TRBV10-2 to TRBJ2-3; 8 bases line up with TRBD2. V lost 7 bases, J lost 2 bases, and 11 bases stayed unmatched. CDR3 length equals 16 residues. From germline, CDR1 is WSHSY and CDR2 SAAADI. The CDR3 sequence: CASIERAGGPTDTQYF. CDR3 DNA sequence: TGCGCCAGCATCGAGCGGGCGGGAGGACCCACAGATACGCAGTATTTT.

V usage is TRBV7-8 and J usage is TRBJ1-5; 7 bases are a match to TRBD1. V lost 5 bases to trimming and J lost 1 base; unmatched junction nucleotides: 11. The CDR3 is 17 amino acids. Germline CDR1 is SGHVS and CDR2 is FQNEAQ. As DNA, the CDR3 is TGTGCCAGCAGCGCCACAGGGGTAACCCGGAGCAATCAGCCCCAGCATTTT. Protein: CASSATGVTRSNQPQHF.

The gene calls are TRBV19 and TRBJ2-7, with 8 bases fitting TRBD1. CDR1 LNHDA and CDR2 SQIVND come from the germline V gene (reference sequence). V trimming: 4 bases; J trimming: 6 bases; junction bases outside the gene matches: 5. The CDR3 has 13 residues. CDR3 in DNA: TGTGCCAGTAGTAGACGACAGGGGCGCGAGCAGTACTTC. It yields the protein CASSRRQGREQYF.

This chain connects TRBV6-5 to TRBJ1-2; no reliable D call. V lost 11 bases, J lost 4 bases, and 11 bases lay in between. The CDR3 spans 11 residues. Germline assignment: CDR1 MNHEY and CDR2 SVGAGI. The CDR3 sequence is CALTVRYGYTF. CDR3 in DNA: TGTGCCCTCACGGTCCGCTATGGCTACACCTTC.

The rearrangement uses TRBV3-1 (or the pseudogene TRBV3-2) and TRBJ1-5; D remains unclear. Trimming took 0 bases from V and 6 from J, leaving 6 bases between them. The CDR3 is 13 residues long. Germline loops: CDR1 LGHDT, CDR2 YNNKEL (reference sequence). Written as DNA, the CDR3 is TGTGCCAGCAGCCAAGATCAGCGTCAGCCCCAGCATTTT. Amino acid sequence: CASSQDQRQPQHF.

Only one count was recorded for this clone. The chain carries TRBV7-3 and TRBJ2-3; D might be TRBD2 (6 bases). CDR3 length equals 15 residues. Germline V gene lookup returns CDR1 SGHTA and CDR2 FQGTGA. V was clipped by 3 bases and J by 3 bases, with 13 bases between them. Here the CDR3 DNA reads TGTGCCAGCAGCTTTGACGGGAGAGGGACAGATACGCAGTATTTT. The encoded protein is CASSFDGRGTDTQYF.

The V and J genes are TRBV2 and TRBJ2-1; a possible D gene is TRBD2 (6 bases). The length of the CDR3 is 12 residues. Germline V CDR1 and CDR2: SNHLY, FYNNEI. Trimming left V 7 bases short and J 9 bases short, with 13 bases between. The CDR3 sequence: CASKGGPSEQFF. CDR3 sequence (DNA): TGTGCCAGCAAGGGAGGCCCTAGTGAGCAGTTCTTC.

The V gene is TRBV24-1, the J gene TRBJ2-3; TRBD2 agrees at 9 bases. The CDR3 loop spans 14 amino acids. V shed 6 bases and J 3 bases; nucleotides not matched to a gene: 3. The germline CDR1 and CDR2 sequences are KGHDR and SFDVKD. The CDR3 nucleotides read TGTGCCACCAGTTCTAGCGGGATAACAGATACGCAGTATTTT. Translation gives CATSSSGITDTQYF.

The genes are TRBV6-5 and TRBJ1-1; D is ambiguous. Germline V lookup: CDR1 MNHEY, CDR2 SVGAGI. This CDR3 contains 15 residues. V was shortened by 5 bases and J by 0 bases, with 13 bases between the two germline ends. The CDR3 DNA is TGTGCCAGCAGTAAACCCCGGGGAGTGAACACTGAAGCTTTCTTT. Its protein is CASSKPRGVNTEAFF.

V usage is TRBV4-3 and J usage is TRBJ1-6; D ambiguous. Germline loops: CDR1 LGHNA, CDR2 YSLEER. The CDR3 is 15 residues long. Trimming took 1 base from V and 5 from J, leaving 9 bases between them. The CDR3 spells CASSQGLQNNSPLHF. The CDR3 region has the DNA TGCGCCAGCAGCCAAGGTTTACAGAATAATTCACCCCTCCACTTT.

The genes are TRBV6-5 and TRBJ2-7; D ambiguous. Germline CDR1 is MNHEY and CDR2 is SVGAGI. Trimming stripped 6 bases from V and 4 bases from J, with 7 bases between. The CDR3 is made up of 11 amino acids. CDR3 nucleotides: TGTGCCAGCAGCTCAACTTACGAGCAGTACTTC. Translation gives CASSSTYEQYF.

This chain joins TRBV9 and TRBJ1-5; D ambiguous. The CDR3 is 15 residues long. The V and J ends lost 4 bases and 7 bases respectively, with 18 bases between them. Germline V gene data show CDR1 as SGDLS and CDR2 as YYNGEE. The CDR3 sequence is CASSLHHLGGQPQHF. DNA for the CDR3: TGTGCCAGCAGCCTACATCACCTCGGAGGACAGCCCCAGCATTTT.

The chain uses TRBV7-2 and TRBJ1-2, with D perhaps TRBD1 (5 bases). CDR1 and CDR2 from the germline V gene are SGHTA and FQGNSA. The CDR3 is 15 amino acids. The germline V and J ends were trimmed by 5 bases and 8 bases, with 21 bases remaining between them. The CDR3 DNA reads as TGTGCCAGCAGCCCCCCAGGGACTGGACTCGGGGGCTACACCTTC. Encoded protein: CASSPPGTGLGGYTF. Based on the CDR3 plus reference TRBV7-2 and TRBJ1-2, the full variable domain is GAGVSQSPSNKVTEKGKDVELRCDPISGHTALYWYRQSLGQGLEFLIYFQGNSAPDKSGLPSDRFSAERTGGSVSTLTIQRTQQEDSAVYLCASSPPGTGLGGYTFGSGTRLTVV.

J is TRBJ2-1 and V is TRBV2, with 12 bases that match TRBD2. The J segment lost 0 bases and the V segment lost 8 bases, leaving 14 bases of the junction unmatched. Germline V gives CDR1 SNHLY, CDR2 FYNNEI. The CDR3 contains 19 residues. The CDR3 spells CASFAPGTSGSSSYNEQFF. The CDR3 DNA reads as TGTGCCAGCTTTGCCCCCGGGACTAGCGGGTCCTCCTCCTACAATGAGCAGTTCTTC. Full variable domain (rest looked up from reference TRBV2 and TRBJ2-1): EPEVTQTPSHQVTQMGQEVILRCVPISNHLYFYWYRQILGQKVEFLVSFYNNEISEKSEIFDDQFSVERPDGSNFTLKIRSTKLEDSAMYFCASFAPGTSGSSSYNEQFFGPGTRLTVL.

The gene calls are TRBV25-1 and TRBJ1-2; no clear D gene. Trimming removed 1 base at V and 8 bases at J, with 8 bases between. The CDR3 spans 12 residues. Germline CDR1 is MGHDK and CDR2 is SYGVNS. The CDR3 DNA reads TGTGCCAGCAGTGAATCGCCGCTAGGCTACACCTTC. Translating gives CASSESPLGYTF.

The rearrangement uses TRBV2 and TRBJ1-4; 10 nucleotides agree with TRBD1. The germline V gene encodes CDR1 SNHLY and CDR2 FYNNEI. This CDR3 spans 16 amino acids. The V segment lost 5 bases and the J segment 5 bases; nucleotides outside the gene matches: 8. The CDR3 sequence: CASSKPGQGSNEKLFF. In DNA form, the CDR3 reads TGTGCCAGCAGTAAACCGGGACAGGGGTCAAATGAAAAACTGTTTTTT.

The chain has TRBV11-2 and TRBJ2-5; 12 positions match TRBD2. CDR1 and CDR2 from the germline V gene are SGHAT and FQNNGV. The CDR3 is made up of 16 amino acids. The trim removed 5 bases at V and 1 base at J, leaving 5 bases unmatched. DNA of the CDR3: TGTGCCAGCAGCGTCTCACTAGCGGGGGGCCAAGAGACCCAGTACTTC. Amino acid sequence: CASSVSLAGGQETQYF.

The V call is TRBV3-1 (or the pseudogene TRBV3-2), the J call TRBJ2-1; 15 nucleotides line up with TRBD2. CDR3 length: 14 amino acids. The germline gives CDR1 LGHDT, CDR2 YNNKEL (reference sequence). Trimming cost V 4 bases and J 10 bases; bases outside gene matches: 2. CDR3 region: CASSLGTSGREQFF. In nucleotides, the CDR3 is TGTGCCAGCAGCCTAGGGACTAGCGGGAGGGAGCAGTTCTTC.